This TCR beta chain was retrieved from a study of T cells after yellow fever vaccination (dated by TCRdb to the late 2010s). At the level of the whole study: The SMART-Seq v4 Ultra Low Input RNA kit was used to prepare libraries from fractions with low cell numbers. Two healthy male donors, one aged 18 to 30 and one aged 30 to 40 years, were included in the cohort. To follow T-cell clones before and after both primary and booster YFV17D yellow fever vaccination, bulk TCR alpha and beta repertoires underwent longitudinal sequencing. Bulk PBMC replicates and cell subsets were isolated from blood drawn at multiple timepoints before and after both primary and secondary immunization. What the work shows at the level of the full study, not this receptor alone: A small share of clonotypes was detected in both CD4 and CD8 compartments, with the overlap likely arising from convergent recombination. Only two donors were included in the study, so the extent to which the findings can be generalized is limited. Computational filtering was required because FACS-sorted repertoires could contain abundant contaminating clonotypes from the bulk population. Most clones expanded after primary vaccination were re-detected after the booster (just under 97% of CD4 and around 88% of CD8), suggesting broad memory maintenance. Compared with the primary T-cell response, the secondary T-cell response was weaker but faster, peaking on day 5 rather than day 15.

Only a few counts were recorded for this clonotype. The antigen it recognizes is unknown. Qualities for individual bases were not recorded, and no much larger clone is one base off. TCR cDNA was synthesized by 5'RACE template switching, which introduced a universal primer site and unique molecular identifiers. Priming of cDNA synthesis was performed from both the TCR alpha and TCR beta constant segments. Library amplification involved two PCR steps, and the second step added sample barcodes and sequencing adapters. Sequencing of libraries was performed on Illumina HiSeq 2500 (2x100 bp) or NovaSeq (2x150 bp). In the paper's pipeline: MIGEC was used to demultiplex reads and collapse the reads into UMI consensus sequences, and MiXCR was used for V(D)J alignment. Vaccine-responding clonotypes were identified with edgeR using replicate PBMC samples, with FDR below 0.01 and a log2 fold change above 5 up to day 15 being required. Bulk clonotypes were assigned CD4 or CD8 identity according to which sequenced CD4 or CD8 repertoire held them at higher abundance. Using fastp trimming at Q25 and MiXCR clonotype assembly, TCRdb reanalyzed the public sequencing data and kept in-frame beta chains. Here each entry gathers all rows of one CDR3 protein and keeps the most common genes and DNA. These V and J calls rely on TCRdb rather than the paper's analysis. This sample holds a few hundred thousand distinct CDR3 sequences; 6% to 8% were observed only once. 15% of the sample lies in the top ten.

According to the study, the label for this sample's treatment or condition signals: live attenuated yellow fever vaccine strain. At each blood-draw timepoint, two biological replicates of bulk PBMCs were obtained. PBMCs were isolated from peripheral blood using a standard Ficoll-Paque protocol. TriZol was used to extract RNA from bulk PBMCs, CD4 and CD8 fractions, and dextramer-positive and dextramer-negative fractions. The cysteine opens and the phenylalanine closes a CDR3 of 16 amino acids. The kept DNA is CDR3 alone, 48 bases in frame from the first base. The CDR1 and CDR2 encoded by the germline V gene (reference sequence) are SGHNT and YYREEE. The V end loses 5 bases and the J end loses 7 bases, and a stretch of 21 bases separates them.

The origin of this receptor is a man younger than 45 who received the YFV17D yellow fever vaccine. The sequence links TRBV5-4 to TRBJ2-2; the D gene identity is not certain. The starting material was PBMCs, obtained 5 days after the yellow fever booster vaccination. The CDR3 is CASSTPESTLIGELFF. In nucleotides, the sequence is TGTGCCAGCAGTACTCCAGAGAGTACCTTAATCGGGGAGCTGTTTTTT.